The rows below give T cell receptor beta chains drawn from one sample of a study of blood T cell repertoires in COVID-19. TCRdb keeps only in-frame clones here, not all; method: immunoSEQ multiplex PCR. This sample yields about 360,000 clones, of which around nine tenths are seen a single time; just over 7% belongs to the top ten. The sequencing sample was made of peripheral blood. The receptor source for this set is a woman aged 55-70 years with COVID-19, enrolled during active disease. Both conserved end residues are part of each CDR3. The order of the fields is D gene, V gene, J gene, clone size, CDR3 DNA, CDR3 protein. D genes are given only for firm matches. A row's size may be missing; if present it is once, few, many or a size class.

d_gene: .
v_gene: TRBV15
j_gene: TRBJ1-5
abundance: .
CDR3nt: TGTGCCACCAGCAGTCCTGGATTAATATTGGGGGGGGGTGGACAGCCCCAGCATTTT
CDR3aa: CATSSPGLILGGGGQPQHF

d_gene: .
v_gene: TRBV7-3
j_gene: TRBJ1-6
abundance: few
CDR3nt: TGTGCCAGCAGCTTAAGGGGGCGGGATTCACCCCTCCACTTT
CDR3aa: CASSLRGRDSPLHF

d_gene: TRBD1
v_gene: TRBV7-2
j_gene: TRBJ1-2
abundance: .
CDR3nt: TGTGCCAGCAGCTTAGCCATGACAGGGAAAGGCTACACCTTC
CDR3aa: CASSLAMTGKGYTF

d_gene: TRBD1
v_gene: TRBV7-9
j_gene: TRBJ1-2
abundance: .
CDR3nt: TGTGCCAGCAGCTTAGCGCTTCGGACAGGGGGCGAAGATGGCTACACCTTC
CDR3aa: CASSLALRTGGEDGYTF

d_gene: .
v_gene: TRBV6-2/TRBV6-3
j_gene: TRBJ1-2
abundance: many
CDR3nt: TGTGCCAGCAGTTCCGACAACAGGGAGGGCTATGGCTACACCTTC
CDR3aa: CASSSDNREGYGYTF

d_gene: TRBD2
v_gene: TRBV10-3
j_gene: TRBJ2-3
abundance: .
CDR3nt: TGTGCCATTTGGGGGGGGTGGGATACGCAGTATTTT
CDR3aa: CAIWGGWDTQYF

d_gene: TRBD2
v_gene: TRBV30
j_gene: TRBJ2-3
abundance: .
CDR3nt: TGTGCCTGGGGATTAGCGGGCCCTGGAAACACAGATACGCAGTATTTT
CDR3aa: CAWGLAGPGNTDTQYF

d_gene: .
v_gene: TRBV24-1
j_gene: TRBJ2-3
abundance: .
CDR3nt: TGTGCCACCAGTGATTGGGGCAGGGGAACAGATACGCAGTATTTT
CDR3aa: CATSDWGRGTDTQYF

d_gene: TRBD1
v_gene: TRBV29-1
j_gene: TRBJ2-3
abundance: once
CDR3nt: TGCAGCGTCGCGGACAGGGGCGGAGTAGATACGCAGTATTTT
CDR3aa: CSVADRGGVDTQYF

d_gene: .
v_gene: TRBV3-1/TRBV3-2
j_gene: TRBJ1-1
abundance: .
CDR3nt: TGTGCCAGCAGCCACCCGGACAGCGACACTGAAGCTTTCTTT
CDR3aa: CASSHPDSDTEAFF

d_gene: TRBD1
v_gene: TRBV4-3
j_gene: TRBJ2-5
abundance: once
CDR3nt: TGCGCCAGCAGCCAAGATCTGAGGGACAGGATGGAGACCCAGTACTTC
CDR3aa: CASSQDLRDRMETQYF

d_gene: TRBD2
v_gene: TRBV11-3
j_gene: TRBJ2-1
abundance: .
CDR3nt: TGTGCCAGCAGCTTAGCTCTAGCGGGGGGGCCGATTGAGCAGTTCTTC
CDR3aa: CASSLALAGGPIEQFF

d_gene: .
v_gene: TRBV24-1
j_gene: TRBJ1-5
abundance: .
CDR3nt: TGTGCCACGCCGGGTCAACAGCCCCAGCATTTT
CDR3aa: CATPGQQPQHF

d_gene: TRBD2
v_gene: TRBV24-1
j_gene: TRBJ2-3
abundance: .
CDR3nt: TGTGCCACCAGTGATGGCGGGACTAGCGGGGGCACAGATACGCAGTATTTT
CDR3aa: CATSDGGTSGGTDTQYF

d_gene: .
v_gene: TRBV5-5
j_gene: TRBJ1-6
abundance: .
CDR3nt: TGTGCCAGCAGCTTGGTGCCGGAGCGGGGATCACCCCTCCACTTT
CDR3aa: CASSLVPERGSPLHF